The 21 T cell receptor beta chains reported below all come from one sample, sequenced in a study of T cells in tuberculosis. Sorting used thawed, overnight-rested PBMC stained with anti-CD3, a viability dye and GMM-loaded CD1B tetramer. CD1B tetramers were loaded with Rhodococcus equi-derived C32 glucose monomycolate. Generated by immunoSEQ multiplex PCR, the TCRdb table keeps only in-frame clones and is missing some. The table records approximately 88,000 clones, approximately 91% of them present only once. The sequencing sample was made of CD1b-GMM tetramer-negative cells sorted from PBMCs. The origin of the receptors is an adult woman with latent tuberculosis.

CDR3 region: CASSFQAGYNEQFF. The CDR3 DNA is TGTGCCAGCAGTTTCCAGGCAGGCTACAATGAGCAGTTCTTC. V gene TRBV27 combines with J gene TRBJ2-1, with D unresolved. CDR1 and CDR2 from the germline V gene are MNHEY and SMNVEV (reference sequence). CDR3 size: 14 residues. V lost 3 bases and J lost 3, with 9 bases in between.

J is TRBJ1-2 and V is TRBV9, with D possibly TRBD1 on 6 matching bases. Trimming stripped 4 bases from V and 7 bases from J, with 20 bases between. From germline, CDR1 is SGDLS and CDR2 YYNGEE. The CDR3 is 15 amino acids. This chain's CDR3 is CASSRGGAGEGGYTF. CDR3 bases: TGTGCCAGCAGCCGAGGGGGAGCAGGGGAAGGTGGCTACACCTTC.

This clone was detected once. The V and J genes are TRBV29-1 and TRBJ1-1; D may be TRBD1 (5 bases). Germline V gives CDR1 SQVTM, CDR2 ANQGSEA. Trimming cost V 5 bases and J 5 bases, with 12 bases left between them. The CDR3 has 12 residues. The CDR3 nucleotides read TGCAGCGTTCTGGAGGGGCCAACTGAAGCTTTCTTT. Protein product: CSVLEGPTEAFF.

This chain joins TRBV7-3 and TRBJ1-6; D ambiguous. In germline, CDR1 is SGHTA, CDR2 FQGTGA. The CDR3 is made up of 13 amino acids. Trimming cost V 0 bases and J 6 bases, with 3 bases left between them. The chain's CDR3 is CASSLTINSPLHF. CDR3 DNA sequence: TGTGCCAGCAGCTTAACCATTAATTCACCCCTCCACTTT.

The CDR3 here is CAWCPEARPEAFF. The CDR3 DNA reads as TGTGCCTGGTGCCCAGAGGCGCGACCTGAAGCTTTCTTT. V and J are TRBV30 and TRBJ1-1; no definite D call. The CDR3 has 13 amino acids. V shed 5 bases and J shed 6 bases, with 16 bases lying between them. From germline, CDR1 is GTSNPN and CDR2 SVGIG (reference sequence). Supplemented by reference TRBV30 and TRBJ1-1, the full variable domain reads SQTIHQWPATLVQPVGSPLSLECTVEGTSNPNLYWYRQAAGRGLQLLFYSVGIGQISSEVPQNLSASRPQDRQFILSSKKLLLSDSGFYLCAWCPEARPEAFFGQGTRLTVV.

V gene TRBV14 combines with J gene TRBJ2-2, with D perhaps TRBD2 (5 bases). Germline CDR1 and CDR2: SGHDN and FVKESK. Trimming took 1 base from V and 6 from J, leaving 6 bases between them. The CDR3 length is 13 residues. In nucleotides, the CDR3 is TGTGCCAGCAGCCAAGTGGAGGCCGGGGAGCTGTTTTTT. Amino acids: CASSQVEAGELFF.

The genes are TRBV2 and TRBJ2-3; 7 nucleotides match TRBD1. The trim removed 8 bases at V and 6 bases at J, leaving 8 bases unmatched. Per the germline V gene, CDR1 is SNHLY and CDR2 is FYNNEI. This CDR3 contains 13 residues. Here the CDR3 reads CASGIHRGDTQYF. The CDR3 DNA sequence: TGTGCCAGCGGAATCCACAGGGGCGATACGCAGTATTTT.

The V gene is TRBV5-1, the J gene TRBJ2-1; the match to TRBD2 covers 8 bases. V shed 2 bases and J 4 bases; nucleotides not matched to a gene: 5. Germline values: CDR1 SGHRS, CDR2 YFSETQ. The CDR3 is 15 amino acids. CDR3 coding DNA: TGCGCCAGCAGCTTTCGGGGGGGCGAATACAATGAGCAGTTCTTC. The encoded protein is CASSFRGGEYNEQFF.

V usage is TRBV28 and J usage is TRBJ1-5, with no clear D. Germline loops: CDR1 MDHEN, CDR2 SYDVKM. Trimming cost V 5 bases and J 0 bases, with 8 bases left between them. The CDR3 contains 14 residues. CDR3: CASSRLISNQPQHF. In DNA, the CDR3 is TGTGCCAGCAGTCGACTTATTAGCAATCAGCCCCAGCATTTT.

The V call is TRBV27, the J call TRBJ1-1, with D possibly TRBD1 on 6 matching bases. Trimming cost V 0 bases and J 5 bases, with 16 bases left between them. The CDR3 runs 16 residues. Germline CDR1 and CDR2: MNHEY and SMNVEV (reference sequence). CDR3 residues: CASSLSFSGGRTEAFF. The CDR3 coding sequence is TGTGCCAGCAGTTTATCGTTCTCGGGGGGCCGAACTGAAGCTTTCTTT.

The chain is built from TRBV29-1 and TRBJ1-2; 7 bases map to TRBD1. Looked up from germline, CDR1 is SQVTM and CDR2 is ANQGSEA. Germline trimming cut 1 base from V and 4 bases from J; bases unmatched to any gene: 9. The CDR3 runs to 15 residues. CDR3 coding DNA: TGCAGCGTTGAAGGCCTAGGGGGACAGACCTATGGCTACACCTTC. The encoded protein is CSVEGLGGQTYGYTF.

CDR3 in DNA: TGTGCCAGCAAAGGGGGCGGCTCCTACGAGCAGTACGTC. This codes for CASKGGGSYEQYV. V usage is TRBV28 and J usage is TRBJ2-7; 7 bases line up with TRBD1. The CDR3 consists of 13 residues. The junction had 3 bases not matched to a gene; V was cut back by 7 bases and J by 0 bases. CDR1 is MDHEN, CDR2 SYDVKM, per germline.

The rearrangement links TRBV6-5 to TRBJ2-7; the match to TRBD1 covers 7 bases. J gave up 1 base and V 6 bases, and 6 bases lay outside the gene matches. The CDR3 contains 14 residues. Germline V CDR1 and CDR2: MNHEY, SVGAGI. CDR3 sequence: CASRMEQGSYEQYF. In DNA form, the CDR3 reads TGTGCCAGCAGAATGGAACAGGGGTCCTACGAGCAGTACTTC.

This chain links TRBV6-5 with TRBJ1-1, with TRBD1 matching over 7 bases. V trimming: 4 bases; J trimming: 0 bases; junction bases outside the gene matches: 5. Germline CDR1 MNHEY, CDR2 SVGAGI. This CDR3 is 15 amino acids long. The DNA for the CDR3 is TGTGCCAGCAGTTCCCAGGGACAGCTGAACACTGAAGCTTTCTTT. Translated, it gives CASSSQGQLNTEAFF.

CDR3 coding DNA: TGTGCCAGCAGGGAAGACAGGGTACGGGGCTACACCTTC. It yields the protein CASREDRVRGYTF. The chain recombines TRBV6-5 with TRBJ1-2; 7 bases line up with TRBD1. Per germline, CDR1 MNHEY and CDR2 SVGAGI. This CDR3 region has 13 residues. V was clipped by 6 bases and J by 8 bases; unmatched bases: 9.

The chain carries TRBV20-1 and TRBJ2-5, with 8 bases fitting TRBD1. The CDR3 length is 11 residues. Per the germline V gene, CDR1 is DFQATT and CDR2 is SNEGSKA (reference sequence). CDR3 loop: CSGQVQETQYF. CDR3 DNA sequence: TGCTCGGGACAGGTACAAGAGACCCAGTACTTC.

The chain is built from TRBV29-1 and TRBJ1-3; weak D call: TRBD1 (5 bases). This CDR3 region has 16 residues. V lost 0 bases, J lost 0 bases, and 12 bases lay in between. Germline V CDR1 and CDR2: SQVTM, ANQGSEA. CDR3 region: CSVEDRGSSSGNTIYF. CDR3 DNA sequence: TGCAGCGTTGAAGATCGGGGGTCGAGCTCTGGAAACACCATATATTTT.

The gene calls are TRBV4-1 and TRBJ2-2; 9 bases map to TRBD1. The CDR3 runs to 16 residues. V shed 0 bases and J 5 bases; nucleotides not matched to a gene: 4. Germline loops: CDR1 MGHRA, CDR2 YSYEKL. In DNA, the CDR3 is TGCGCCAGCAGCCAAGATACTGGACAGGGGACCGGGGAGCTGTTTTTT. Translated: CASSQDTGQGTGELFF.

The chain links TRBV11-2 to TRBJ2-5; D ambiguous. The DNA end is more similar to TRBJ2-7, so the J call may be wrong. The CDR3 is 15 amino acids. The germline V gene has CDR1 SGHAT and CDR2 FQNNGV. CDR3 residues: CASSLESPLSYEQYF. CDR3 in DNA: TGTGCCAGCAGCTTAGAGTCACCCCTCTCCTACGAGCAGTACTTC.

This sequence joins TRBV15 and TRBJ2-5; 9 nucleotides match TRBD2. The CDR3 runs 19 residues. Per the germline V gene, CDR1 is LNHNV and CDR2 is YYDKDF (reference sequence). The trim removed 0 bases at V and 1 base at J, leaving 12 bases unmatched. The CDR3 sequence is CATSRDRLAGQKGQETQYF. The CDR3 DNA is TGTGCCACCAGCAGAGATCGCCTAGCGGGGCAGAAGGGCCAAGAGACCCAGTACTTC.

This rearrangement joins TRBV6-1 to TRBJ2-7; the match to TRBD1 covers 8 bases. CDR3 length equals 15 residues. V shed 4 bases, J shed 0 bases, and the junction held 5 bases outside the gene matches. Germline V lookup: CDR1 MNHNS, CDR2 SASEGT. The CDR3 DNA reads TGTGCCAGCAGTGTGGGACAGGCCGTCTCCTACGAGCAGTACTTC. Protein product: CASSVGQAVSYEQYF.